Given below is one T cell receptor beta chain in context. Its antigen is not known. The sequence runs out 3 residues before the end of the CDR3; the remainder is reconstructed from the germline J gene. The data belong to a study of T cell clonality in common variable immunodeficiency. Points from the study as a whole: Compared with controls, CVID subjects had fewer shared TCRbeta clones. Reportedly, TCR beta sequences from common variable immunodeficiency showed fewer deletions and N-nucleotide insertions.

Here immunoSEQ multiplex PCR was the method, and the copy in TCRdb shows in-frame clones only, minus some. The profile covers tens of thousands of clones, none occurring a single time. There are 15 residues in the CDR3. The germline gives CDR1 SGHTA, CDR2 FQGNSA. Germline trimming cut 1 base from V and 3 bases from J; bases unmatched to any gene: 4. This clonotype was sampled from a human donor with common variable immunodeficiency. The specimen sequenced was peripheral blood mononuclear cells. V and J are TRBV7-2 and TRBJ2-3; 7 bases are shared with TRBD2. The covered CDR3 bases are TGTGCCAGCAGCTTAGTTGCGGGGGTGACAGATACG. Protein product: CASSLVAGVTDT. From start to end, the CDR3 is CASSLVAGVTDTQYF.